The 26 T cell receptor beta chains presented below share a single source sample, sequenced in a study of T cell responses to AZD1222 COVID-19 vaccine. Measured with immunoSEQ multiplex PCR; TCRdb has only the in-frame clones, and not every one. The table shows 85,000 to 90,000 clones, with around 90% occurring only once. The specimen was peripheral blood, collected on day 0 of AZD1222 vaccination. Receptors were obtained from an adult in good health.

The count of this clone is one. The chain recombines TRBV5-1 with TRBJ1-1; 9 bases match TRBD1. Unmatched junction bases numbered 8, after V lost 6 bases and J lost 8 bases. The CDR3 extends over 13 amino acids. From germline, CDR1 is SGHRS and CDR2 YFSETQ. CDR3 in amino acids: CASTISGTGEAFF. For the CDR3, the DNA is TGCGCCAGCACCATATCTGGGACAGGGGAAGCTTTCTTT. The full variable domain, its missing parts supplied by reference TRBV5-1 and TRBJ1-1, is KAGVTQTPRYLIKTRGQQVTLSCSPISGHRSVSWYQQTPGQGLQFLFEYFSETQRNKGNFPGRFSGRQFSNSRSEMNVSTLELGDSALYLCASTISGTGEAFFGQGTRLTVV.

This clone was seen once. The chain joins TRBV5-1 to TRBJ2-1, with 13 bases matching TRBD2. The ends lost 4 bases at V and 6 bases at J; junction bases unmatched: 10. The CDR3 sequence is 17 residues long. CDR1 is SGHRS, CDR2 YFSETQ, per germline. CDR3 amino acids: CASSTGTSGVASNEQFF. CDR3 sequence (DNA): TGCGCCAGCAGCACCGGGACTAGCGGGGTAGCATCCAATGAGCAGTTCTTC. Drawing the rest from reference TRBV5-1 and TRBJ2-1, the complete variable domain is KAGVTQTPRYLIKTRGQQVTLSCSPISGHRSVSWYQQTPGQGLQFLFEYFSETQRNKGNFPGRFSGRQFSNSRSEMNVSTLELGDSALYLCASSTGTSGVASNEQFFGPGTRLTVL.

The chain is built from TRBV7-9 and TRBJ2-2; D call uncertain. Germline V lookup: CDR1 SEHNR, CDR2 FQNEAQ (reference sequence). Trimming cost V 4 bases and J 7 bases, with 10 bases left between them. This CDR3 comprises 13 residues. CDR3 DNA: TGTGCCAGCAGCTCCGAAGTACGCGGGGAGCTGTTTTTT. The encoded protein is CASSSEVRGELFF.

The V and J genes are TRBV5-1 and TRBJ2-3; D is undetermined. Looked up from germline, CDR1 is SGHRS and CDR2 is YFSETQ. This CDR3 has 15 amino acids. Trimming took 0 bases from V and 0 from J, leaving 8 bases between them. Written as DNA, the CDR3 is TGCGCCAGCAGCTTGGAAGGGTCCAGCACAGATACGCAGTATTTT. Protein sequence: CASSLEGSSTDTQYF.

The rearrangement joins TRBV29-1 to TRBJ2-6; a possible D gene is TRBD1 (8 bases). V was trimmed by 4 bases and J by 1 base, leaving 11 bases between them. Germline-derived CDR1 and CDR2 are SQVTM and ANQGSEA. The CDR3 extends over 15 amino acids. DNA for the CDR3: TGCAGCGTTGCACAGGGGGGGTCTGGGGCCAACGTCCTGACTTTC. As protein: CSVAQGGSGANVLTF.

The CDR3 DNA sequence: TGCGCCAGCAGTCCACATTTTCGGTACCACGAGCAGTACTTC. Translation: CASSPHFRYHEQYF. The chain joins TRBV4-3 to TRBJ2-7; D gene uncertain. The CDR3 is 14 amino acids. The V end was cut by 6 bases, the J end by 5 bases, with 17 bases between. CDR1 is LGHNA and CDR2 is YSLEER in the germline V gene.

The chain is built from TRBV9 and TRBJ1-4, with D hard to call. Germline V gene sequence: CDR1 SGDLS, CDR2 YYNGEE. CDR3 length equals 13 residues. V was shortened by 7 bases and J by 11 bases, with 18 bases between the two germline ends. The CDR3 sequence: CASSDGPMRKLFF. Here the CDR3 DNA reads TGTGCCAGCTCTGACGGCCCAATGAGGAAACTGTTTTTT.

J is TRBJ2-1 and V is TRBV19; 9 bases are a match to TRBD2. Germline CDR1 reads LNHDA; CDR2 reads SQIVND (reference sequence). The ends lost 3 bases at V and 6 bases at J; junction bases unmatched: 6. CDR3 length equals 15 residues. Written as DNA, the CDR3 is TGTGCCAGTAGTATGGAGGCTAGCGGGACCAATGAGCAGTTCTTC. This codes for CASSMEASGTNEQFF. The full variable domain, with the rest looked up from reference TRBV19 and TRBJ2-1, is DGGITQSPKYLFRKEGQNVTLSCEQNLNHDAMYWYRQDPGQGLRLIYYSQIVNDFQKGDIAEGYSVSREKKESFPLTVTSAQKNPTAFYLCASSMEASGTNEQFFGPGTRLTVL.

The chain employs TRBV9 and TRBJ2-3; 7 bases map to TRBD2. Germline CDR1 reads SGDLS; CDR2 reads YYNGEE. V shed 0 bases and J 2 bases; nucleotides not matched to a gene: 9. This CDR3 has 17 amino acids. DNA for the CDR3: TGTGCCAGCAGCGTAGAAGGGGACTACGTGCACACAGATACGCAGTATTTT. Residues: CASSVEGDYVHTDTQYF.

The chain uses TRBV2 and TRBJ2-1; the match to TRBD1 covers 7 bases. The trim removed 7 bases at V and 5 bases at J, leaving 14 bases unmatched. Germline loops: CDR1 SNHLY, CDR2 FYNNEI. CDR3 length: 16 amino acids. The DNA for the CDR3 is TGTGCCAGCAAACTATTCCCCAACAGGGGCGACAATGAGCAGTTCTTC. Its translation: CASKLFPNRGDNEQFF.

The chain couples TRBV10-3 to TRBJ1-2, with 8 nucleotides matching TRBD1. The CDR3 runs to 15 residues. The V segment lost 7 bases and the J segment 2 bases; nucleotides outside the gene matches: 9. The germline V gene has CDR1 ENHRY and CDR2 SYGVKD. DNA of the CDR3: TGTGCCATCAATTCCCGGACAGGGCCGAACTATGGCTACACCTTC. As protein: CAINSRTGPNYGYTF.

This chain connects TRBV28 to TRBJ2-1; D is possibly TRBD1 (7 bases). Looked up from germline, CDR1 is MDHEN and CDR2 is SYDVKM. The germline V and J ends were trimmed by 8 bases and 5 bases, with 22 bases remaining between them. This CDR3 has 16 amino acids. CDR3 sequence reads: CASSGAPQGMHNEQFF. The CDR3 DNA reads as TGTGCCAGCTCGGGGGCGCCACAGGGGATGCACAATGAGCAGTTCTTC. The full variable domain, its missing parts supplied by reference TRBV28 and TRBJ2-1, is DVKVTQSSRYLVKRTGEKVFLECVQDMDHENMFWYRQDPGLGLRLIYFSYDVKMKEKGDIPEGYSVSREKKERFSLILESASTNQTSMYLCASSGAPQGMHNEQFFGPGTRLTVL.

V usage is TRBV9 and J usage is TRBJ1-6; D ambiguous. The V and J ends lost 4 bases and 0 bases respectively, with 5 bases between them. The CDR3 has 14 amino acids. Germline CDR1 and CDR2: SGDLS and YYNGEE. The CDR3 here is CASSSGSYNSPLHF. The CDR3 DNA follows: TGTGCCAGCAGCTCCGGCTCCTATAATTCACCCCTCCACTTT.

The rearrangement uses TRBV27 and TRBJ2-3; 9 bases match TRBD1. Germline CDR1 reads MNHEY; CDR2 reads SMNVEV (reference sequence). The CDR3 length is 16 residues. The V gene end was trimmed by 7 bases and the J gene end by 8 bases; junction bases not matched to a gene: 16. This chain's CDR3 is CASKRQPGQGSSTQYF. As DNA, the CDR3 is TGTGCCAGCAAACGCCAACCGGGACAGGGTTCGAGTACGCAGTATTTT.

The chain recombines TRBV18 with TRBJ2-2; the D is unclear. CDR3 length equals 12 residues. Germline CDR1 reads KGHSH; CDR2 reads LQKENI. V was clipped by 0 bases and J by 7 bases, with 3 bases between them. CDR3 sequence: CASSPPGGELFF. The CDR3 DNA is TGTGCCAGCTCACCACCGGGCGGGGAGCTGTTTTTT.

The chain combines TRBV9 with TRBJ2-1, with TRBD1 identical over 9 bases. Per the germline V gene, CDR1 is SGDLS and CDR2 is YYNGEE. This CDR3 spans 15 amino acids. With 6 bases clipped from V and 7 bases from J, the junction kept 11 bases outside the gene matches. The CDR3 is CASNKRGQGRNEQFF. CDR3 in DNA: TGTGCCAGCAACAAACGGGGACAGGGCAGAAATGAGCAGTTCTTC.

The chain joins TRBV15 to TRBJ2-5, with 14 bases that match TRBD2. Trimming took 5 bases from V and 7 from J; bases not matched to a gene: 12. From germline, CDR1 is LNHNV and CDR2 YYDKDF (reference sequence). The CDR3 covers 17 residues. CDR3 loop: CATSPPPGLAGGGTQYF. The CDR3 DNA is TGTGCCACCAGCCCGCCCCCTGGACTAGCGGGAGGAGGGACCCAGTACTTC.

This clone has just one count. V gene TRBV11-2 combines with J gene TRBJ1-5; D ambiguous. V shed 0 bases and J shed 5 bases, with 11 bases lying between them. Germline V gives CDR1 SGHAT, CDR2 FQNNGV. The CDR3 totals 15 residues. This chain's CDR3 is CASSLDGRSDQPQHF. CDR3 nucleotides: TGTGCCAGCAGCTTAGACGGGAGGTCAGATCAGCCCCAGCATTTT.

The rearrangement joins TRBV2 to TRBJ1-2; D call uncertain. CDR3 length equals 11 residues. The V and J ends lost 2 bases and 8 bases respectively, with 6 bases between them. CDR1 and CDR2 (germline): SNHLY, FYNNEI. The CDR3 protein is CASSEKGGYTF. CDR3 DNA sequence: TGTGCCAGCAGTGAAAAGGGAGGCTACACCTTC.

The rearrangement uses TRBV27 and TRBJ1-1; D ambiguous. CDR1 and CDR2 from the germline V gene are MNHEY and SMNVEV (reference sequence). There are 14 residues in the CDR3. V was shortened by 1 base and J by 1 base, with 7 bases between the two germline ends. The CDR3 DNA reads as TGTGCCAGCAGTTTATATCCGGCGAACACTGAAGCTTTCTTT. It codes for CASSLYPANTEAFF.

The chain combines TRBV4-1 with TRBJ2-1, with a possible D match to TRBD1 (6 bases). The CDR3 contains 16 residues. Trimming pared 4 bases from V and 4 bases from J, leaving 17 bases between. CDR1 and CDR2 from the germline V gene are MGHRA and YSYEKL. The CDR3 DNA follows: TGCGCCAGCAGCCGGATGGGGGCGGACAGTTACAATGAGCAGTTCTTC. Translating gives CASSRMGADSYNEQFF.

The chain links TRBV29-1 to TRBJ2-1; D is ambiguous. The CDR3 runs 14 residues. Germline values: CDR1 SQVTM, CDR2 ANQGSEA. V was clipped by 5 bases and J by 4 bases, with 15 bases between them. CDR3 DNA sequence: TGCAGCGTTCCGCCAAGGACCCGGTACAATGAGCAGTTCTTC. Translating it yields CSVPPRTRYNEQFF.

The chain combines TRBV11-2 with TRBJ2-5, with 8 bases aligning to TRBD2. Losses at the gene ends were 3 bases for V and 4 bases for J; bases not matched to a gene: 13. Germline V CDR1 and CDR2: SGHAT, FQNNGV. The CDR3 runs 17 residues. Here the CDR3 reads CASSFTPREGRRETQYF. For the CDR3, the DNA is TGTGCCAGCAGCTTTACGCCACGGGAGGGCCGGCGAGAGACCCAGTACTTC.

The genes are TRBV5-4 and TRBJ1-1; 11 bases map to TRBD1. Unmatched junction bases numbered 14, after V lost 6 bases and J lost 1 base. The germline gives CDR1 SGHNT, CDR2 YYREEE (reference sequence). The CDR3 loop spans 18 amino acids. The CDR3 protein is CASTNARGTGGKNTEAFF. In DNA, the CDR3 is TGTGCCAGCACCAATGCTCGCGGGACAGGGGGTAAGAACACTGAAGCTTTCTTT.

This clone was counted only a few times. The chain uses TRBV30 and TRBJ1-2; the D gene is possibly TRBD1 (5 bases). Per germline, CDR1 GTSNPN and CDR2 SVGIG (reference sequence). The CDR3 has 15 amino acids. The germline V and J ends were trimmed by 1 base and 2 bases, with 14 bases remaining between them. CDR3 in amino acids: CAWSEAGLGNYGYTF. The CDR3 DNA follows: TGTGCCTGGAGTGAGGCAGGGCTTGGAAACTATGGCTACACCTTC.

This chain connects TRBV29-1 to TRBJ2-5; unclear D gene. V shed 1 base and J shed 2 bases, with 8 bases lying between them. Germline-derived CDR1 and CDR2 are SQVTM and ANQGSEA. The CDR3 consists of 13 residues. Here the CDR3 reads CSVEGPDQETQYF. CDR3 DNA: TGCAGCGTTGAAGGGCCAGATCAAGAGACCCAGTACTTC.